This TCR beta chain was retrieved from a study of blood T cell repertoires in COVID-19. Study summary: The cDNA or gDNA used as material had been derived from T cells, B-cell-depleted T cells, or PBMCs.

This clone was found a few times. The CDR3 covers 13 residues. Trimming took off 3 bases at V and 2 bases at J, with 7 bases between the two ends. Germline lookup yields CDR1 MDHEN and CDR2 SYDVKM. Those who participated ranged in age from about 18 to 89 years and resided in about two dozen US areas. Allocation to cohorts depended on clinical history reported by the participants. The assay was immunoSEQ multiplex PCR, and TCRdb's table has in-frame clones only and misses some. The sample records around 240,000 clones, 85% to 90% being singletons. V and J are TRBV28 and TRBJ2-5; no clear D gene. This sequence was found in a man in his fifties or sixties who had been exposed to COVID-19. Input material: PBMCs or T cells enriched from blood (not recorded which). The CDR3, as DNA: TGTGCCAGCAGTTTGGTGGCTCAAGAGACCCAGTACTTC. It encodes CASSLVAQETQYF.